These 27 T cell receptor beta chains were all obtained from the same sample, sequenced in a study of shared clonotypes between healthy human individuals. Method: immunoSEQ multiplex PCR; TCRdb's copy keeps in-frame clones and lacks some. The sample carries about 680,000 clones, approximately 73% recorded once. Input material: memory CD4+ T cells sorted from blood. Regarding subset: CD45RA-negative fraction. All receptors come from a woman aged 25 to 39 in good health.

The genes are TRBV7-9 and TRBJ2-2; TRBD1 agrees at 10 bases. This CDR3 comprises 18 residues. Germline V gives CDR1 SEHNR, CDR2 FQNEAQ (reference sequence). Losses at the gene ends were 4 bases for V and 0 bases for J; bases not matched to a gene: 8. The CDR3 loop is CASSYPPGQGSNTGELFF. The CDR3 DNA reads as TGTGCCAGCAGCTATCCCCCGGGACAGGGGTCGAACACCGGGGAGCTGTTTTTT.

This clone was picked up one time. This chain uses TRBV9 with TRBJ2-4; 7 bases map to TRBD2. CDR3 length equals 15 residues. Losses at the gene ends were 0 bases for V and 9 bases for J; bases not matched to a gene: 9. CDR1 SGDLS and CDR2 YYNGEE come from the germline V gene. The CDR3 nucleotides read TGTGCCAGCAGCGTAGCAGTGGAGGGCGGGAGCATTCAGTACTTC. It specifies CASSVAVEGGSIQYF.

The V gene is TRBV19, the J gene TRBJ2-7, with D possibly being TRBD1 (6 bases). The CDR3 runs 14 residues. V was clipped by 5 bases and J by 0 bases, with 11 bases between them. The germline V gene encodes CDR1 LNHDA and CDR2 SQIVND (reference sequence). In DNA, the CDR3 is TGTGCCAGTAGTGCCGGGACATTCTCCTACGAGCAGTACTTC. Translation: CASSAGTFSYEQYF.

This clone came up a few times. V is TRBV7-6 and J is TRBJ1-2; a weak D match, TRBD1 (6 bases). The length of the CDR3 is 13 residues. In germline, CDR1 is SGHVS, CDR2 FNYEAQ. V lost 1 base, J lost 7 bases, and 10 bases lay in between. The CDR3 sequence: CASSLGGAGGYTF. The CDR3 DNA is TGTGCCAGCAGCTTAGGGGGGGCAGGTGGCTACACCTTC.

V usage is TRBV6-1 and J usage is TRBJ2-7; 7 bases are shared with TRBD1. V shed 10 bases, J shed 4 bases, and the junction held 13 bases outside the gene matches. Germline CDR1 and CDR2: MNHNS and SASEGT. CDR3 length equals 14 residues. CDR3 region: CATRRDSPPYEQYF. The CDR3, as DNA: TGTGCCACCAGACGGGACAGCCCCCCATACGAGCAGTACTTC.

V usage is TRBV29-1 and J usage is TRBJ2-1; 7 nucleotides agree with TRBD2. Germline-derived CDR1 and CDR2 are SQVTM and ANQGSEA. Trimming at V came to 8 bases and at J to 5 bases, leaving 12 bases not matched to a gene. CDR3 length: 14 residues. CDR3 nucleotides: TGCAGCCTAAGAAATGGGGGGGACCACAATGAGCAGTTCTTC. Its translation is CSLRNGGDHNEQFF.

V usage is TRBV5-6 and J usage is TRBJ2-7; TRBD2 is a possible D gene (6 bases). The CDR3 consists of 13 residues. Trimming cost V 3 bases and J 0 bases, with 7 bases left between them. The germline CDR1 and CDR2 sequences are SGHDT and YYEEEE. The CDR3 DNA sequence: TGTGCCAGCAGCTCGGACTACTCCTACGAGCAGTACTTC. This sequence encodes CASSSDYSYEQYF.

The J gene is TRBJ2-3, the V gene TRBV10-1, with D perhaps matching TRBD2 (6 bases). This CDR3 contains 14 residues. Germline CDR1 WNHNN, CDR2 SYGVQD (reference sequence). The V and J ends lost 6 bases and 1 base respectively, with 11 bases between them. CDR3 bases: TGCGCCAGCAGCGGGAGAGTGGGCACAGATACGCAGTATTTT. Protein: CASSGRVGTDTQYF.

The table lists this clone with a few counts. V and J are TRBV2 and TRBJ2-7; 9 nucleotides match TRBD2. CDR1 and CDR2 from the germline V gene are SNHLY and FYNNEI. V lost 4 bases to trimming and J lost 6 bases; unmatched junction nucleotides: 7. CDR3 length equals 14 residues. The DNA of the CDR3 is TGTGCCAGCAGTGTATCCGGGACTAGCCGCGAGCAGTACTTC. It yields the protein CASSVSGTSREQYF. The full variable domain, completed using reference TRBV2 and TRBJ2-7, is EPEVTQTPSHQVTQMGQEVILRCVPISNHLYFYWYRQILGQKVEFLVSFYNNEISEKSEIFDDQFSVERPDGSNFTLKIRSTKLEDSAMYFCASSVSGTSREQYFGPGTRLTVT.

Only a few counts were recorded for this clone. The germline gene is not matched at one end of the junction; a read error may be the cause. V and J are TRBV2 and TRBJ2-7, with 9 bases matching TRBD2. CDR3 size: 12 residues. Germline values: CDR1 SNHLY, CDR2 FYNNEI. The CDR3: CGSGGWTYEQYF. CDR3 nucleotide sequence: TGTGGCAGCGGGGGGTGGACTTACGAGCAGTACTTC.

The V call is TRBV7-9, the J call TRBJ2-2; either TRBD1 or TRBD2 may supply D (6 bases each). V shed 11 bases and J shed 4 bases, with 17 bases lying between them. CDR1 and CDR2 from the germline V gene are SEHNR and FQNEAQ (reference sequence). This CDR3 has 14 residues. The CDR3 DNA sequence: TGTGCCGGGGGGCGTGCGGAGCCCACCGGGGAGCTGTTTTTT. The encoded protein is CAGGRAEPTGELFF.

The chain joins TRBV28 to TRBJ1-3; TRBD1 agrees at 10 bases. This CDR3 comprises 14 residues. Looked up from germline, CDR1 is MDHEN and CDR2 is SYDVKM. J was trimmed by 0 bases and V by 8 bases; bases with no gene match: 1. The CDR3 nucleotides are TGTGCCAGCCGGACAGGGGGCTCTGGAAACACCATATATTTT. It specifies CASRTGGSGNTIYF.

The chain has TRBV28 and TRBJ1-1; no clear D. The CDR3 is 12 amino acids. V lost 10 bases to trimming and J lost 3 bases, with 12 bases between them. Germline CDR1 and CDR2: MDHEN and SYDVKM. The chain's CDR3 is CATQRRDTEAFF. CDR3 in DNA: TGTGCCACCCAGAGGAGGGACACTGAAGCTTTCTTT.

This CDR3 is CAWSSSGTGRNEQFF. CDR3 nucleotides: TGTGCCTGGAGTTCCTCCGGGACAGGGAGGAATGAGCAGTTCTTC. The chain has TRBV30 and TRBJ2-1; 9 bases agree with TRBD1. This CDR3 region has 15 residues. Unmatched junction bases numbered 9, after V lost 2 bases and J lost 7 bases. Germline V gene lookup returns CDR1 GTSNPN and CDR2 SVGIG (reference sequence).

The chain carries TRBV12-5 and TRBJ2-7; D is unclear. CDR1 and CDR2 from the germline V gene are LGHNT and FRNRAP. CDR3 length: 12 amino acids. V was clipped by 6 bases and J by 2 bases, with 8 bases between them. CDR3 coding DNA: TGTGCTAGTGGCAAAACCCCCTACGAGCAGTACTTC. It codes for CASGKTPYEQYF.

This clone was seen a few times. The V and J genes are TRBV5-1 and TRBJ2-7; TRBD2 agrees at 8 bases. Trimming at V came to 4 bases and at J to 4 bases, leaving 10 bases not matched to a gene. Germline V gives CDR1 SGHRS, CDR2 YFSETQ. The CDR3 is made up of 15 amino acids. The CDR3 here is CASSPGGSQFYEQYF. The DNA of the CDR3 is TGCGCCAGCAGCCCGGGGGGGAGTCAATTTTACGAGCAGTACTTC.

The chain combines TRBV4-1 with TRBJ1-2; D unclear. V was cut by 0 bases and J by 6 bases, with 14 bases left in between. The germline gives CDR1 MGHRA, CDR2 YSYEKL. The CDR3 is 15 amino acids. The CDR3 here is CASSQDDVRKDGYTF. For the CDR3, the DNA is TGCGCCAGCAGCCAAGATGACGTCAGGAAGGATGGCTACACCTTC.

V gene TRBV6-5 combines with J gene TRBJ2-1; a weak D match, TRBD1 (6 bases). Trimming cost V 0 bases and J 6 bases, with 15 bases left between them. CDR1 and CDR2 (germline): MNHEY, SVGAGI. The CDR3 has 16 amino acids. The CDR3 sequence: CASSYSGQGSVNEQFF. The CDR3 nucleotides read TGTGCCAGCAGTTACTCCGGGCAGGGGAGCGTCAATGAGCAGTTCTTC.

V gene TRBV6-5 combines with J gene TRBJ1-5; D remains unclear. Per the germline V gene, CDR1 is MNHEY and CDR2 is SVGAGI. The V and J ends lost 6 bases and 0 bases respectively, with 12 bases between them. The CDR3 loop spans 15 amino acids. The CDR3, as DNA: TGTGCCAGCAGAATTAAAGGCTATAGCAATCAGCCCCAGCATTTT. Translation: CASRIKGYSNQPQHF.

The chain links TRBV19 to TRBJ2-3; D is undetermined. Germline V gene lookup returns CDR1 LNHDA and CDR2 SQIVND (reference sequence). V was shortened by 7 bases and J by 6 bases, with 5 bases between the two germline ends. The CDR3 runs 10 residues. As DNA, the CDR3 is TGTGCCAGTATAGGGGATACGCAGTATTTT. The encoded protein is CASIGDTQYF.

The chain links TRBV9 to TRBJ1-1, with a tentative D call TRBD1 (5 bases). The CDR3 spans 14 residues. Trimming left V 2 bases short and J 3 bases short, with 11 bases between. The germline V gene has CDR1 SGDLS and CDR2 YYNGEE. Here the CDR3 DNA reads TGTGCCAGCAGCGTCTCGGGGACTCACACTGAAGCTTTCTTT. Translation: CASSVSGTHTEAFF.

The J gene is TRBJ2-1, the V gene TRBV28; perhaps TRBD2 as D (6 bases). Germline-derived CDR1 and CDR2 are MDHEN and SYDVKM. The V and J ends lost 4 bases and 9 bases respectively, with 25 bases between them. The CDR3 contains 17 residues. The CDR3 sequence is CASSYTGRPHLRGEQFF. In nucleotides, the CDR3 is TGTGCCAGCAGTTATACCGGGAGACCCCACCTCCGGGGTGAGCAGTTCTTC.

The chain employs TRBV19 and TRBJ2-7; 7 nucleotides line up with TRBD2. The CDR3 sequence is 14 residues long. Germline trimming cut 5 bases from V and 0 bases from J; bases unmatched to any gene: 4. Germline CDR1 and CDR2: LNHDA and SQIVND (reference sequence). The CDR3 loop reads CASSPQRDSYEQYF. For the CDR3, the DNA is TGTGCCAGTAGTCCCCAGCGGGACTCCTACGAGCAGTACTTC.

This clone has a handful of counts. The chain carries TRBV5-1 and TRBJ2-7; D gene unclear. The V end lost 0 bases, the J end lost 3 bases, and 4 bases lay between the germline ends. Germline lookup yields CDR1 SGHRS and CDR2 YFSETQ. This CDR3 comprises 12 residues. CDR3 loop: CASSLDHYEQYF. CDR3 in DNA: TGCGCCAGCAGCTTGGACCACTACGAGCAGTACTTC. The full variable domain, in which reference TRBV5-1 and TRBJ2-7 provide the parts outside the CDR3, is KAGVTQTPRYLIKTRGQQVTLSCSPISGHRSVSWYQQTPGQGLQFLFEYFSETQRNKGNFPGRFSGRQFSNSRSEMNVSTLELGDSALYLCASSLDHYEQYFGPGTRLTVT.

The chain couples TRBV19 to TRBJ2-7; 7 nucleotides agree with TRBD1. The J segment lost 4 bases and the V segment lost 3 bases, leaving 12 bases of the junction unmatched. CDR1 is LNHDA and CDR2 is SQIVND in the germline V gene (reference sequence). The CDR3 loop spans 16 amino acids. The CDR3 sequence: CASSILKSGTAYEQYF. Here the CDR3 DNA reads TGTGCCAGTAGTATCTTGAAATCCGGGACAGCTTACGAGCAGTACTTC.

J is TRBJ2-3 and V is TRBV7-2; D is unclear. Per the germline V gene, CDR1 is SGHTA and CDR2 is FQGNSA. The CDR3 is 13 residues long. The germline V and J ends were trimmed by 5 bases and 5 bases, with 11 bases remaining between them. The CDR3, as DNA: TGTGCCAGCAGCCCCCCCCTTGAAGATACGCAGTATTTT. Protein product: CASSPPLEDTQYF.

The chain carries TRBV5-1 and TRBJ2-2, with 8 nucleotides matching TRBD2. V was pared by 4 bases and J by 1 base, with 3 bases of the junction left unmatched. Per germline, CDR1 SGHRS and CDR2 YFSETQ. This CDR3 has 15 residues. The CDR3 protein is CASSREGQNTGELFF. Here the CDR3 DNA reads TGCGCCAGCAGCCGGGAGGGACAGAACACCGGGGAGCTGTTTTTT.